These 21 T cell receptor beta chains originate from one sample sequenced in a study of vaccination and CD4 T cells after COVID-19. Documented treatment: roughly 11-day PBMC culture with coronavirus spike peptide pools or control peptides (ViraFEST assay). CD4+ T cells that had been cultured provided DNA sequenced with the Oncomine TCR Beta short-read assay. In TCRdb, the PCR reads were re-called with MiXCR into one record per CDR3 protein. The sample comprises about 15,000 distinct CDR3 sequences, 50% to 75% of which are singletons, and approximately 11% rests with the top ten. No antigens are known for them. The source material was CD4+ T cells from blood, cultured in vitro. The receptors come from a human donor who had recovered from COVID-19.

The rearrangement links TRBV7-2 to TRBJ1-3, with D unresolved. Germline V gives CDR1 SGHTA, CDR2 FQGNSA. This CDR3 spans 16 amino acids. V lost 0 bases, J lost 3 bases, and 12 bases lay in between. The CDR3 loop is CASSLAHGVVGNTIYF. CDR3 sequence (DNA): TGTGCCAGCAGCTTAGCGCACGGGGTGGTTGGAAACACCATATATTTT. The entire variable domain, with the rest obtained from reference TRBV7-2 and TRBJ1-3, is as follows: GAGVSQSPSNKVTEKGKDVELRCDPISGHTALYWYRQSLGQGLEFLIYFQGNSAPDKSGLPSDRFSAERTGGSVSTLTIQRTQQEDSAVYLCASSLAHGVVGNTIYFGEGSWLTVV.

The rearrangement uses TRBV27 and TRBJ2-2; D not resolved. Germline V gene lookup returns CDR1 MNHEY and CDR2 SMNVEV (reference sequence). Trimming removed 3 bases from V and 4 bases from J, with 12 bases in between. The CDR3 is 15 amino acids. CDR3 sequence (DNA): TGTGCCAGCAGTTTCTCCGGGTTACCCACCGGGGAGCTGTTTTTT. Translating gives CASSFSGLPTGELFF.

V is TRBV20-1 and J is TRBJ2-6; D remains unclear. V was shortened by 7 bases and J by 0 bases, with 4 bases between the two germline ends. Germline values: CDR1 DFQATT, CDR2 SNEGSKA (reference sequence). The CDR3 runs 12 residues. The DNA of the CDR3 is TGCAGTGTCCCCTCTGGGGCCAACGTCCTGACTTTC. This codes for CSVPSGANVLTF.

This chain links TRBV11-2 with TRBJ2-3; the D call may be TRBD1 or TRBD2 (5 bases each). Trimming cost V 6 bases and J 9 bases, with 13 bases left between them. The CDR3 contains 12 residues. The germline V gene has CDR1 SGHAT and CDR2 FQNNGV. The CDR3 sequence is CASSGDPRTQYF. CDR3 DNA: TGTGCCAGCAGTGGGGACCCTAGAACGCAGTATTTT.

The V call is TRBV18, the J call TRBJ1-1; D is possibly TRBD1 (6 bases). Germline lookup yields CDR1 KGHSH and CDR2 LQKENI. V was cut by 8 bases and J by 2 bases, with 12 bases left in between. The CDR3 length is 13 residues. The CDR3 region has the DNA TGTGCCAGCGTGTACAGGGAAAACACTGAAGCTTTCTTT. Translating gives CASVYRENTEAFF.

The chain employs TRBV6-1 and TRBJ1-5; possibly TRBD1 for D (6 bases). This CDR3 has 21 amino acids. Between the trimmed V and J ends, which lost 6 bases and 2 bases, there was a span of 32 bases. Germline lookup yields CDR1 MNHNS and CDR2 SASEGT. CDR3 nucleotide sequence: TGTGCCAGCAGCCCTAAACCCCGACGGTGGTTGAGGGGGTCGGGCAATCAGCCCCAGCATTTT. Protein product: CASSPKPRRWLRGSGNQPQHF.

The chain links TRBV29-1 to TRBJ2-1, with D uncertain. Germline CDR1 SQVTM, CDR2 ANQGSEA. Deletions cut 3 bases from V and 4 bases from J, with 10 bases between. The CDR3 extends over 13 amino acids. CDR3 protein: CSVDTPGYNEQFF. The CDR3 region has the DNA TGCAGCGTTGACACCCCCGGGTACAATGAGCAGTTCTTC.

The chain has TRBV6-5 and TRBJ2-3, with 11 bases fitting TRBD2. The V segment lost 5 bases and the J segment 0 bases; nucleotides outside the gene matches: 10. CDR1 and CDR2 from the germline V gene are MNHEY and SVGAGI. The CDR3 loop spans 18 amino acids. CDR3 sequence (DNA): TGTGCCAGCAGTACTCGCCTAGCGGGAGGTCCTAGCACAGATACGCAGTATTTT. Translating gives CASSTRLAGGPSTDTQYF.

V and J are TRBV30 and TRBJ1-6, with D possibly TRBD1 on 5 matching bases. Per the germline V gene, CDR1 is GTSNPN and CDR2 is SVGIG (reference sequence). The ends were cut back, 6 bases at V and 4 bases at J, with 13 bases in the middle. The CDR3 is 14 amino acids. CDR3: CACSTVFYNSPLHF. The CDR3 nucleotides are TGTGCCTGTTCGACAGTCTTTTATAATTCACCCCTCCACTTT.

The rearrangement uses TRBV11-2 and TRBJ2-2; no clear D. V lost 1 base, J lost 5 bases, and 8 bases lay in between. CDR1 and CDR2 from the germline V gene are SGHAT and FQNNGV. This CDR3 contains 14 residues. The CDR3 region is CASSLGPRTGELFF. The CDR3 nucleotides read TGTGCCAGCAGCTTAGGGCCTAGAACCGGGGAGCTGTTTTTT.

This chain links TRBV25-1 with TRBJ2-5, with 7 bases lining up with TRBD2. CDR3 length equals 13 residues. The germline V gene encodes CDR1 MGHDK and CDR2 SYGVNS. V lost 8 bases and J lost 2; bases outside the gene matches: 5. DNA of the CDR3: TGTGCCAGCTTGGGACTACCACAAGAGACCCAGTACTTC. It codes for CASLGLPQETQYF. The entire variable domain, with the rest obtained from reference TRBV25-1 and TRBJ2-5, is as follows: EADIYQTPRYLVIGTGKKITLECSQTMGHDKMYWYQQDPGMELHLIHYSYGVNSTEKGDLSSESTVSRIRTEHFPLTLESARPSHTSQYLCASLGLPQETQYFGPGTRLLVL.

This clonotype was counted between two and nine times. CDR3 DNA: TGTGCCAGCTCAAGGATTGCCCGGGATTCACCCCTCCACTTT. Translated, it gives CASSRIARDSPLHF. This rearrangement joins TRBV2 to TRBJ1-6; D ambiguous. Germline assignment: CDR1 SNHLY and CDR2 FYNNEI. The CDR3 is 14 residues long. The V end lost 8 bases, the J end lost 8 bases, and 16 bases lay between the germline ends.

CDR3 bases: TGTGCCAGCAGCCACGGGCTATACAATGAGCAGTTCTTC. It specifies CASSHGLYNEQFF. The rearrangement joins TRBV14 to TRBJ2-1, with D uncertain. This CDR3 has 13 amino acids. Looked up from germline, CDR1 is SGHDN and CDR2 is FVKESK. V lost 3 bases and J lost 4, with 7 bases in between.

V is TRBV7-2 and J is TRBJ2-1; 9 bases agree with TRBD1. V lost 4 bases to trimming and J lost 7 bases; unmatched junction nucleotides: 11. CDR1 SGHTA and CDR2 FQGNSA come from the germline V gene. The CDR3 runs 16 residues. The CDR3 region is CASSSAGTGLWNEQFF. DNA for the CDR3: TGTGCCAGCAGCTCCGCGGGGACAGGGCTTTGGAATGAGCAGTTCTTC.

V is TRBV11-2 and J is TRBJ2-1; 10 bases agree with TRBD2. The germline V gene has CDR1 SGHAT and CDR2 FQNNGV. Trimming at V came to 2 bases and at J to 6 bases, leaving 7 bases not matched to a gene. The CDR3 loop spans 16 amino acids. The CDR3 DNA is TGTGCCAGCAGCTTACTGGGACTAGCGATTGCCAATGAGCAGTTCTTC. This translates into CASSLLGLAIANEQFF.

The gene calls are TRBV7-9 and TRBJ1-5, with D perhaps matching TRBD1 (6 bases). Germline CDR1 SEHNR, CDR2 FQNEAQ (reference sequence). The CDR3 has 18 residues. The V gene lost 8 bases and the J gene lost 0 bases, with 23 bases spanning the gap. CDR3 sequence (DNA): TGTGCCAGCGTAAGCTTGGGGGCGGGGCGAAATAGCAATCAGCCCCAGCATTTT. Translated: CASVSLGAGRNSNQPQHF.

V usage is TRBV27 and J usage is TRBJ1-5; maybe TRBD1 (6 bases). The germline CDR1 and CDR2 sequences are MNHEY and SMNVEV (reference sequence). This CDR3 contains 15 residues. V was clipped by 0 bases and J by 3 bases, with 9 bases between them. As DNA, the CDR3 is TGTGCCAGCAGTTTATCGATGGGGGCCAATCAGCCCCAGCATTTT. The encoded protein is CASSLSMGANQPQHF.

The rearrangement links TRBV7-9 to TRBJ2-7, with D perhaps assigned TRBD1 or TRBD2 (6 bases each). Germline V lookup: CDR1 SEHNR, CDR2 FQNEAQ (reference sequence). This CDR3 spans 13 amino acids. Trimming took off 2 bases at V and 5 bases at J, with 10 bases between the two ends. In DNA, the CDR3 is TGTGCCAGCAGCTTATCAGGGGAGGACGAGCAGTACTTC. Protein sequence: CASSLSGEDEQYF.

The chain carries TRBV5-1 and TRBJ1-2; 11 bases align to TRBD1. CDR3 length: 15 amino acids. CDR1 and CDR2 from the germline V gene are SGHRS and YFSETQ. Germline trimming cut 0 bases from V and 8 bases from J; bases unmatched to any gene: 6. The CDR3 nucleotides are TGCGCCAGCAGCTTGGATGGGGACAGGGGGGTAGGCTACACCTTC. Translating it yields CASSLDGDRGVGYTF.

The V gene is TRBV5-1, the J gene TRBJ2-5; TRBD2 matches at 7 bases. This CDR3 contains 16 residues. The V segment lost 6 bases and the J segment 2 bases; nucleotides outside the gene matches: 13. Germline assignment: CDR1 SGHRS and CDR2 YFSETQ. This CDR3 is CASNLAGTGPQETQYF. The DNA of the CDR3 is TGCGCCAGCAATTTAGCGGGTACGGGACCGCAAGAGACCCAGTACTTC.

This clonotype was seen a handful of times. This chain connects TRBV20-1 to TRBJ2-1; TRBD2 matches at 9 bases. Germline CDR1 DFQATT, CDR2 SNEGSKA (reference sequence). After removal of 1 base from V and 4 bases from J, the junction contained 2 bases not matched to a gene. The CDR3 runs 14 residues. The CDR3, as DNA: TGCAGTGCTAGAGTGCGGGGGGGATACAATGAGCAGTTCTTC. Translation: CSARVRGGYNEQFF.